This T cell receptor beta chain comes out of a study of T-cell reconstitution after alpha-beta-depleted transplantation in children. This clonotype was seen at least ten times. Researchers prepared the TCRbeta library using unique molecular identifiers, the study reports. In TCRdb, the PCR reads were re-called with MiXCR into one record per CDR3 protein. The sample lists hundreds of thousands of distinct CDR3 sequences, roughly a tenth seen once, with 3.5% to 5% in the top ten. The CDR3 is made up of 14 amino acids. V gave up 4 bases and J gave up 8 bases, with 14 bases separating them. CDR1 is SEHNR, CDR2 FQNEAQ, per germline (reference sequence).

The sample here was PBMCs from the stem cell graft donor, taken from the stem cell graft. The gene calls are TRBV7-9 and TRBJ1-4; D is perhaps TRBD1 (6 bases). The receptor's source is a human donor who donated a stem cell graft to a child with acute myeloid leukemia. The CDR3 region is CASSSRGSMEKLFF. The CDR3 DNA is TGTGCCAGCAGCTCCAGGGGCAGTATGGAAAAACTGTTTTTT.